Presented here are 3 T cell receptor beta chains from one specimen sequenced in a study of blood T cell repertoires in COVID-19. Assay used: immunoSEQ multiplex PCR; TCRdb lists only in-frame clones, some missing. The data show fewer than 85,000 clones, with over 85% seen just once and over 4% held by the top ten. Sequenced sample: peripheral blood. The receptors here all came from a man aged 45-65 years with active COVID-19.

V and J are TRBV7-9 and TRBJ2-5, with TRBD2 as a possible D gene (6 bases). The CDR3 runs 12 residues. From germline, CDR1 is SEHNR and CDR2 FQNEAQ (reference sequence). The V end lost 5 bases, the J end lost 5 bases, and 9 bases lay between the germline ends. The CDR3 DNA follows: TGTGCCAGCAGCCGGGACTCTGAGACCCAGTACTTC. Protein sequence: CASSRDSETQYF.

The chain combines TRBV7-2 with TRBJ1-2; tentative D call: TRBD1 (5 bases). The germline gives CDR1 SGHTA, CDR2 FQGNSA. Trimming cost V 5 bases and J 2 bases, with 15 bases left between them. The CDR3 is 15 amino acids. CDR3: CASSPPVTANYGYTF. CDR3 nucleotides: TGTGCCAGCAGCCCGCCCGTGACAGCGAACTATGGCTACACCTTC.

The chain employs TRBV7-3 and TRBJ2-3; possible D gene TRBD2, 5 bases. V shed 3 bases and J shed 2 bases, with 12 bases lying between them. This CDR3 has 15 residues. Germline values: CDR1 SGHTA, CDR2 FQGTGA. The DNA for the CDR3 is TGTGCCAGCAGCTTGGCGGGTGCTAACACAGATACGCAGTATTTT. Amino acid sequence: CASSLAGANTDTQYF.